These 19 T cell receptor beta chains were sequenced from one sample in a study of blood T cell repertoires in COVID-19. TCRdb's copy holds only in-frame clones and misses some; the assay was immunoSEQ multiplex PCR. The repertoire includes more than 250,000 clones, about 90% of them detected once, and approximately 5.3% sits in the top ten. The sequencing input was PBMCs or T cells enriched from blood (not recorded which). The receptors come from a woman aged 25 to 39 who had recovered from COVID-19.

The chain couples TRBV29-1 to TRBJ2-5, with TRBD2 matching 7 bases. The CDR3 consists of 15 residues. V was pared by 6 bases and J by 5 bases, with 15 bases of the junction left unmatched. CDR1 is SQVTM, CDR2 ANQGSEA, per germline. In nucleotides, the CDR3 is TGCAGCGTAAACACCCGAGCCGGGGGGAGGGAGACCCAGTACTTC. It yields the protein CSVNTRAGGRETQYF. Based on the CDR3 plus reference TRBV29-1 and TRBJ2-5, the full variable domain is SAVISQKPSRDICQRGTSLTIQCQVDSQVTMMFWYRQQPGQSLTLIATANQGSEATYESGFVIDKFPISRPNLTFSTLTVSNMSPEDSSIYLCSVNTRAGGRETQYFGPGTRLLVL.

This chain uses TRBV19 with TRBJ2-7, with 10 bases aligning to TRBD1. The CDR3 has 16 amino acids. With V trimmed by 10 bases and J by 5 bases, 17 bases remained unmatched. Germline V gene data show CDR1 as LNHDA and CDR2 as SQIVND (reference sequence). The CDR3 DNA reads TGTGCCACCGGGGTGAGGGCGGGACAGGGGAGGAACGAGCAGTACTTC. As protein: CATGVRAGQGRNEQYF.

The CDR3 sequence: CASSIRGRNQPQHF. The CDR3, as DNA: TGTGCCAGTAGTATAAGGGGGCGCAATCAGCCCCAGCATTTT. The chain has TRBV19 and TRBJ1-5, with TRBD1 matching over 7 bases. Germline V CDR1 and CDR2: LNHDA, SQIVND (reference sequence). The J segment lost 2 bases and the V segment lost 2 bases, leaving 0 bases of the junction unmatched. This CDR3 contains 14 residues.

The V gene is TRBV10-3, the J gene TRBJ1-2, with 7 positions matching TRBD1. J was trimmed by 8 bases and V by 8 bases; bases with no gene match: 14. This CDR3 comprises 14 residues. From germline, CDR1 is ENHRY and CDR2 SYGVKD. In DNA form, the CDR3 reads TGTGCCATCCGAGCCTTGGGACAGATCGACGGCTACACCTTC. Its protein product is CAIRALGQIDGYTF.

The rearrangement links TRBV9 to TRBJ2-3; 12 positions agree with TRBD2. The V segment lost 3 bases and the J segment 4 bases; nucleotides outside the gene matches: 12. The length of the CDR3 is 18 residues. The germline V gene encodes CDR1 SGDLS and CDR2 YYNGEE. This chain's CDR3 is CASSGPLLTSGGPDTQYF. As DNA, the CDR3 is TGTGCCAGCAGCGGGCCCCTGTTGACTAGCGGGGGACCAGATACGCAGTATTTT.

This clone was seen only a few times. The V and J genes are TRBV5-5 and TRBJ1-3; D call uncertain. Trimming pared 4 bases from V and 9 bases from J, leaving 14 bases between. The CDR3 contains 13 residues. Germline V CDR1 and CDR2: SGHKS, YYEKEE (reference sequence). The CDR3, as DNA: TGTGCCAGCAGCGGACTTATGCTAGGCACCATATATTTT. Its translation: CASSGLMLGTIYF.

V is TRBV10-3 and J is TRBJ2-2; TRBD1 agrees at 8 bases. The length of the CDR3 is 18 residues. In germline, CDR1 is ENHRY, CDR2 SYGVKD. With 11 bases clipped from V and 1 base from J, the junction kept 18 bases outside the gene matches. CDR3 DNA sequence: TGTGCCGTATCGCAGGGGGCGTTCGGGGCCAGGAACACCGGGGAGCTGTTTTTT. It encodes CAVSQGAFGARNTGELFF.

This clone was seen more than once but under ten times. V is TRBV18 and J is TRBJ1-4; TRBD1 is a possible D gene (6 bases). The CDR3 extends over 13 amino acids. CDR1 and CDR2 from the germline V gene are KGHSH and LQKENI. V was pared by 2 bases and J by 6 bases, with 7 bases between. DNA of the CDR3: TGTGCCAGCTCACCAAACAGGGATGAAAAACTGTTTTTT. Translation gives CASSPNRDEKLFF.

The J gene is TRBJ1-2, the V gene TRBV7-9; TRBD1 might be the D (5 bases). V dropped 1 base and J dropped 6 bases, with 21 bases sitting between them. CDR3 length: 17 amino acids. The germline V gene has CDR1 SEHNR and CDR2 FQNEAQ (reference sequence). CDR3 residues: CASSLGGGAAGIDGYTF. DNA for the CDR3: TGTGCCAGCAGCTTAGGGGGAGGGGCAGCCGGTATTGATGGCTACACCTTC.

The V and J genes are TRBV27 and TRBJ2-5; 7 bases are a match to TRBD2. CDR1 is MNHEY, CDR2 SMNVEV, per germline (reference sequence). This CDR3 is built from 16 residues. Unmatched junction bases numbered 10, after V lost 5 bases and J lost 1 base. The CDR3 reads CASSPSWGGSQETQYF. As DNA, the CDR3 is TGTGCCAGCAGTCCTTCCTGGGGGGGTAGCCAAGAGACCCAGTACTTC.

The chain couples TRBV18 to TRBJ1-1, with TRBD1 matching 7 bases. The length of the CDR3 is 14 residues. V trimming: 3 bases; J trimming: 1 base; junction bases outside the gene matches: 2. Germline assignment: CDR1 KGHSH and CDR2 LQKENI. DNA of the CDR3: TGTGCCAGCTCACCGGGACAGCAGAACACTGAAGCTTTCTTT. This gives the protein CASSPGQQNTEAFF.

This rearrangement joins TRBV19 to TRBJ1-2; a possible D gene is TRBD1 (5 bases). This CDR3 has 16 amino acids. CDR1 and CDR2 from the germline V gene are LNHDA and SQIVND (reference sequence). Between the trimmed V and J ends, which lost 3 bases and 1 base, there was a span of 15 bases. CDR3 residues: CASSIPGNGFNYGYTF. CDR3 nucleotide sequence: TGTGCCAGTAGTATCCCAGGGAACGGATTTAACTATGGCTACACCTTC.

This clone was counted once. This chain uses TRBV6-2 or TRBV6-3 with TRBJ2-5; TRBD2 aligns across 13 bases. The CDR3 is made up of 15 amino acids. The ends lost 5 bases at V and 4 bases at J; junction bases unmatched: 4. Germline lookup yields CDR1 MNHEY and CDR2 SVGEGT. Here the CDR3 reads CASSLGLAGSETQYF. The CDR3 region has the DNA TGTGCCAGCAGTCTGGGACTAGCGGGGTCAGAGACCCAGTACTTC.

This chain uses TRBV7-8 with TRBJ1-6; 7 nucleotides match TRBD1. This CDR3 comprises 16 residues. V lost 5 bases and J lost 10; bases outside the gene matches: 14. CDR1 is SGHVS and CDR2 is FQNEAQ in the germline V gene. The CDR3 DNA is TGTGCCAGCAGCCCATTTCGACAGGGTTTACGGTCACCCCTCCACTTT. This translates into CASSPFRQGLRSPLHF. Looking up the rest from reference TRBV7-8 and TRBJ1-6 gives the full variable domain: GAGVSQSPRYKVAKRGQDVALRCDPISGHVSLFWYQQALGQGPEFLTYFQNEAQLDKSGLPSDRFFAERPEGSVSTLKIQRTQQEDSAVYLCASSPFRQGLRSPLHFGNGTRLTVT.

The genes are TRBV11-2 and TRBJ1-1; TRBD1 is a possible D gene (5 bases). Germline V gene lookup returns CDR1 SGHAT and CDR2 FQNNGV. This CDR3 is 11 amino acids long. V lost 7 bases and J 8 bases, leaving 11 bases between the germline ends. The CDR3: CASTLRGEAFF. The CDR3 DNA reads TGTGCCAGCACCCTACGGGGGGAAGCTTTCTTT.

Note on this clone: The sample carries other DNA sequences with the same CDR3. The gene calls are TRBV9 and TRBJ1-5; tentative D call: TRBD1 (5 bases). The CDR3 loop spans 14 amino acids. Between the trimmed V and J ends, which lost 2 bases and 7 bases, there was a span of 13 bases. Germline assignment: CDR1 SGDLS and CDR2 YYNGEE. Here the CDR3 reads CASSVGQGGQPQHF. The CDR3 DNA reads TGTGCCAGCAGCGTTGGTCAGGGTGGGCAGCCCCAGCATTTT. The full variable domain, with the rest looked up from reference TRBV9 and TRBJ1-5, is DSGVTQTPKHLITATGQRVTLRCSPRSGDLSVYWYQQSLDQGLQFLIQYYNGEERAKGNILERFSAQQFPDLHSELNLSSLELGDSALYFCASSVGQGGQPQHFGDGTRLSIL.

The gene calls are TRBV27 and TRBJ1-1; 7 bases line up with TRBD1. The germline V gene encodes CDR1 MNHEY and CDR2 SMNVEV (reference sequence). The CDR3 runs 13 residues. V gave up 3 bases and J gave up 8 bases; unmatched junction bases: 6. The CDR3 sequence is CASSFSSGQEAFF. The CDR3 nucleotides read TGTGCCAGCAGTTTCTCATCGGGACAGGAAGCTTTCTTT.

The rearrangement uses TRBV27 and TRBJ1-2, with D maybe TRBD1 (5 bases). This CDR3 region has 14 residues. The germline V and J ends were trimmed by 6 bases and 8 bases, with 19 bases remaining between them. CDR1 and CDR2 (germline): MNHEY, SMNVEV (reference sequence). The CDR3 protein is CASRDSGTAGGYTF. The CDR3 DNA sequence: TGTGCCAGCAGGGACTCCGGGACCGCGGGAGGCTACACCTTC.

The rearrangement uses TRBV7-9 and TRBJ1-2, with D maybe TRBD1 (6 bases). The germline CDR1 and CDR2 sequences are SEHNR and FQNEAQ (reference sequence). This CDR3 comprises 14 residues. Trimming stripped 4 bases from V and 10 bases from J, with 19 bases between. The CDR3 sequence is CASSSGTRSGDYTF. The CDR3 bases are TGTGCCAGCAGCTCTGGGACCAGGTCAGGGGACTACACCTTC.